This T cell receptor beta chain was profiled in a study of response to subunit inactivated influenza vaccine. Study-wide results and caveats: The study's authors posited that every seasonal influenza vaccination enlists few new T cells.

CDR3 length equals 12 residues. Trimming shortened V by 0 bases and J by 5 bases, and 8 bases separated the two germline ends. Germline CDR1 DFQATT, CDR2 SNEGSKA (reference sequence). Points on this clonotype: Its antigen is unknown.

Via MiXCR, TCRdb re-called the RT-PCR reads, giving one row per CDR3 protein. The table shows about 780,000 distinct CDR3 sequences, with less than 20% occurring only once. The sample here was PBMCs from blood, taken about 5 days after vaccination. The sequence came from a man aged 50-59 years who received an inactivated influenza vaccine. The chain is built from TRBV20-1 and TRBJ2-7; weak D call: TRBD2 (5 bases). The CDR3 here is CSARDFGDEQYF. CDR3 bases: TGCAGTGCTAGAGATTTCGGGGACGAGCAGTACTTC.